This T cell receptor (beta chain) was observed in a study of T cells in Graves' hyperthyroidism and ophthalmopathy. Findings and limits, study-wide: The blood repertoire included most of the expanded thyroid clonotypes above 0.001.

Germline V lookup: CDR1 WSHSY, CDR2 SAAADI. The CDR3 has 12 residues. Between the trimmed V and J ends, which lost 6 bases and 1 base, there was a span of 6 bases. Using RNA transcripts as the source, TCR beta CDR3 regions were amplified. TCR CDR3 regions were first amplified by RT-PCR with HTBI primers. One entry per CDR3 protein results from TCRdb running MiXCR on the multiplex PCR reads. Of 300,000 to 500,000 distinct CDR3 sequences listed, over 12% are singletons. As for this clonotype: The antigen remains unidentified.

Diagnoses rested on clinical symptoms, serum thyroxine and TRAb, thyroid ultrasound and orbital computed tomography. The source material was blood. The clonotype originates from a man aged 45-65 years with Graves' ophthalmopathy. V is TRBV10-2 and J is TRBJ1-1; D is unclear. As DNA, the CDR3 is TGCGCCAGCAGAGACGGGAACACTGAAGCTTTCTTT. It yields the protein CASRDGNTEAFF.